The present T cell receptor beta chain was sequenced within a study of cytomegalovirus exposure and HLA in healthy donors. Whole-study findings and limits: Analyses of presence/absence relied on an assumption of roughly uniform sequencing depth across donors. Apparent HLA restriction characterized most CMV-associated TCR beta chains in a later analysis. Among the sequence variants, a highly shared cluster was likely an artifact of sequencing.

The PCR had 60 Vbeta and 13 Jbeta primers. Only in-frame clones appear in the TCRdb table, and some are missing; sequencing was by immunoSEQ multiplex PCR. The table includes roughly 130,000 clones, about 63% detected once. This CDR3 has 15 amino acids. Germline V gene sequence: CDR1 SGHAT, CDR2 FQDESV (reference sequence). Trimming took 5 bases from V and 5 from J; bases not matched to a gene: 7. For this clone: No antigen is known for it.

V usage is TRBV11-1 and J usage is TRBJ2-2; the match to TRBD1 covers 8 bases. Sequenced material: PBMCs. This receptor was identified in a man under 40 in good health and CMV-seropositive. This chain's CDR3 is CASSPWDRKTGELFF. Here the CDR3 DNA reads TGTGCCAGCAGCCCCTGGGACAGGAAAACCGGGGAGCTGTTTTTT.